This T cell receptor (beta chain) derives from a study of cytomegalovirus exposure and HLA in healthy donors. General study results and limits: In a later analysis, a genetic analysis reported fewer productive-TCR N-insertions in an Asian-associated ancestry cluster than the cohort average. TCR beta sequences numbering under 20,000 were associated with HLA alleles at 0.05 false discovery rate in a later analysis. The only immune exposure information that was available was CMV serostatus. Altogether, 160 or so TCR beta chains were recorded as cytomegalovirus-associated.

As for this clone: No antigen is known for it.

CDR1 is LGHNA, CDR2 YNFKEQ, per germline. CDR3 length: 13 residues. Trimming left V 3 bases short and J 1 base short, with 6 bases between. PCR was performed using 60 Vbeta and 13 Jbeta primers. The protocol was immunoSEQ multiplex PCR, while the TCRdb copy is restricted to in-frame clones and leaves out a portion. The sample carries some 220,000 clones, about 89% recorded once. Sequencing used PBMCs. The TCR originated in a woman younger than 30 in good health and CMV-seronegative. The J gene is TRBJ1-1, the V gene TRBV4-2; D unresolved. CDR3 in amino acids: CASSQTPNTEAFF. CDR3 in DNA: TGTGCCAGCAGCCAGACACCGAACACTGAAGCTTTCTTT.